The 31 T cell receptor beta chains given below trace back to one sample, sequenced in a study of blood T cell repertoires in COVID-19. The repertoire was sequenced with immunoSEQ multiplex PCR; TCRdb's copy has only in-frame clones and lacks some. The sample yields fewer than 250,000 clones, 82% seen once. Sequencing was performed on peripheral blood. All receptors derive from a woman of 80 years or more with acute or convalescent COVID-19.

The J gene is TRBJ2-3, the V gene TRBV19, with a weak D call TRBD2 (6 bases). CDR1 and CDR2 from the germline V gene are LNHDA and SQIVND (reference sequence). V lost 9 bases and J lost 2, with 18 bases in between. This CDR3 comprises 15 residues. DNA of the CDR3: TGTGCCAGCGCGGGGAGACGAAGACTCACAGATACGCAGTATTTT. This translates into CASAGRRRLTDTQYF.

A single count supports this clone. V gene TRBV28 combines with J gene TRBJ1-1; 8 nucleotides line up with TRBD1. The CDR3 is made up of 13 amino acids. Per the germline V gene, CDR1 is MDHEN and CDR2 is SYDVKM. J lost 4 bases, V lost 6 bases, and 4 bases had no gene match. The CDR3 sequence is CASRRTGGTEAFF. CDR3 nucleotide sequence: TGTGCCAGCAGACGAACAGGGGGCACTGAAGCTTTCTTT.

This chain joins TRBV5-4 and TRBJ2-3; TRBD2 matches at 9 bases. Germline V lookup: CDR1 SGHNT, CDR2 YYREEE (reference sequence). V was pared by 5 bases and J by 3 bases, with 10 bases of the junction left unmatched. The CDR3 has 16 amino acids. The CDR3 spells CASRAGTSFGTDTQYF. The CDR3 nucleotides read TGTGCCAGCAGGGCCGGGACTAGCTTTGGGACAGATACGCAGTATTTT.

The chain employs TRBV5-6 and TRBJ1-1, with 8 bases fitting TRBD1. The CDR3 spans 13 residues. Per germline, CDR1 SGHDT and CDR2 YYEEEE. V was clipped by 4 bases and J by 8 bases; unmatched bases: 7. The CDR3 spells CASSVTTGGEAFF. In nucleotides, the CDR3 is TGTGCCAGCAGCGTAACCACAGGGGGAGAAGCTTTCTTT.

The chain employs TRBV7-8 and TRBJ2-1; D perhaps matches TRBD2 (5 bases). CDR1 and CDR2 from the germline V gene are SGHVS and FQNEAQ. The CDR3 sequence is 15 residues long. Between the trimmed V and J ends, which lost 5 bases and 6 bases, there was a span of 17 bases. This CDR3 is CASSDRTRGVNEQFF. The CDR3 DNA reads as TGTGCCAGCAGCGATCGGACCCGGGGTGTCAATGAGCAGTTCTTC.

This clone was counted once. V and J are TRBV18 and TRBJ1-2; D call uncertain. Germline V gene data show CDR1 as KGHSH and CDR2 as LQKENI. CDR3 length equals 13 residues. Trimming took 3 bases from V and 8 from J, leaving 13 bases between them. The CDR3 DNA reads TGTGCCAGCTCACCTGCGAGTTCGGGGGGCTACACCTTC. It encodes CASSPASSGGYTF.

The rearrangement joins TRBV18 to TRBJ1-1, with D possibly matching TRBD1 (5 bases). V gave up 6 bases and J gave up 0 bases, with 8 bases separating them. The CDR3 loop spans 13 amino acids. Germline V gene sequence: CDR1 KGHSH, CDR2 LQKENI. CDR3 residues: CASSREMNTEAFF. In DNA, the CDR3 is TGTGCCAGCTCCAGGGAAATGAACACTGAAGCTTTCTTT.

The chain combines TRBV7-2 with TRBJ1-5; D unresolved. Per the germline V gene, CDR1 is SGHTA and CDR2 is FQGNSA. This CDR3 region has 14 residues. Trimming cost V 1 base and J 4 bases, with 8 bases left between them. This CDR3 reads CASSLGGRNQPQHF. The CDR3 bases are TGTGCCAGCAGCTTAGGTGGCAGGAATCAGCCCCAGCATTTT.

The chain joins TRBV5-1 to TRBJ2-2, with 10 bases identical to TRBD1. The V and J ends lost 7 bases and 7 bases, in that order; junction bases with no gene match: 7. CDR3 length: 14 amino acids. Germline V gene sequence: CDR1 SGHRS, CDR2 YFSETQ. The DNA for the CDR3 is TGCGCCAGCGGACAGGGGGGAAGTTACGGGGAGCTGTTTTTT. Its translation: CASGQGGSYGELFF.

This sequence joins TRBV9 and TRBJ2-7; 12 nucleotides align to TRBD2. The V segment lost 3 bases and the J segment 3 bases; nucleotides outside the gene matches: 4. This CDR3 comprises 15 residues. CDR1 and CDR2 from the germline V gene are SGDLS and YYNGEE. CDR3 in DNA: TGTGCCAGCAGCGCAGGGACTAGCGGGCTCTACGAGCAGTACTTC. It encodes CASSAGTSGLYEQYF.

This clone was observed a few times. The chain combines TRBV29-1 with TRBJ2-5; TRBD1 might be the D (6 bases). This CDR3 has 18 amino acids. V was shortened by 1 base and J by 1 base, with 22 bases between the two germline ends. Germline V CDR1 and CDR2: SQVTM, ANQGSEA. CDR3 protein: CSVEVWGIRGRGQETQYF. DNA of the CDR3: TGCAGCGTTGAAGTTTGGGGTATCAGGGGTAGGGGCCAAGAGACCCAGTACTTC. The full variable domain, rest sourced from reference TRBV29-1 and TRBJ2-5, is SAVISQKPSRDICQRGTSLTIQCQVDSQVTMMFWYRQQPGQSLTLIATANQGSEATYESGFVIDKFPISRPNLTFSTLTVSNMSPEDSSIYLCSVEVWGIRGRGQETQYFGPGTRLLVL.

This chain connects TRBV28 to TRBJ2-7; TRBD2 matches 8 bases. Germline CDR1 MDHEN, CDR2 SYDVKM. CDR3 length: 13 residues. V shed 10 bases and J 7 bases; nucleotides not matched to a gene: 12. The CDR3 DNA sequence: TGTGCCACCAAGGGGGGACGGGAGGGAGAGCAGTACTTC. This translates into CATKGGREGEQYF. Full variable domain (rest looked up from reference TRBV28 and TRBJ2-7): DVKVTQSSRYLVKRTGEKVFLECVQDMDHENMFWYRQDPGLGLRLIYFSYDVKMKEKGDIPEGYSVSREKKERFSLILESASTNQTSMYLCATKGGREGEQYFGPGTRLTVT.

A single count supports this clone. The chain recombines TRBV6-2 or TRBV6-3 with TRBJ2-3; 7 nucleotides line up with TRBD2. V lost 2 bases and J lost 1; bases outside the gene matches: 6. The CDR3 has 16 amino acids. The V gene's germline CDR1 is MNHEY and CDR2 SVGEGT. The DNA for the CDR3 is TGTGCCAGCAGTTACGCGGGAGTTGTTGGCACAGATACGCAGTATTTT. It codes for CASSYAGVVGTDTQYF.

The V call is TRBV11-1, the J call TRBJ2-3; 9 nucleotides agree with TRBD2. The CDR3 has 16 amino acids. From germline, CDR1 is SGHAT and CDR2 FQDESV (reference sequence). The V segment lost 4 bases and the J segment 7 bases; nucleotides outside the gene matches: 12. CDR3 in amino acids: CASSSSGTSMGNTQYF. The DNA for the CDR3 is TGTGCCAGCAGCTCCTCCGGGACTAGCATGGGGAATACGCAGTATTTT.

In this sample, this clone turned up once. The chain employs TRBV5-5 and TRBJ2-5, with 7 bases fitting TRBD1. The CDR3 loop spans 16 amino acids. J gave up 4 bases and V 4 bases, and 13 bases lay outside the gene matches. Germline assignment: CDR1 SGHKS and CDR2 YYEKEE (reference sequence). DNA for the CDR3: TGTGCCAGCAGCCGGGACAGCGCAATGAAAATAGAGACCCAGTACTTC. Translated: CASSRDSAMKIETQYF.

The CDR3 nucleotides are TGTGCTAGTGGTGGGGACATTGGGGATGAGCAGTTCTTC. Protein product: CASGGDIGDEQFF. This rearrangement joins TRBV12-5 to TRBJ2-1; a weak D match, TRBD1 (6 bases). This CDR3 region has 13 residues. Looked up from germline, CDR1 is LGHNT and CDR2 is FRNRAP. V was shortened by 5 bases and J by 8 bases, with 13 bases between the two germline ends. Using reference TRBV12-5 and TRBJ2-1 for the parts outside the CDR3, the full variable domain is DARVTQTPRHKVTEMGQEVTMRCQPILGHNTVFWYRQTMMQGLELLAYFRNRAPLDDSGMPKDRFSAEMPDATLATLKIQPSEPRDSAVYFCASGGDIGDEQFFGPGTRLTVL.

The chain recombines TRBV6-5 with TRBJ2-7, with D perhaps TRBD1 (6 bases). CDR1 is MNHEY, CDR2 SVGAGI, per germline. CDR3 size: 12 residues. V lost 5 bases and J 5 bases, leaving 10 bases between the germline ends. The CDR3 reads CASSLTGHEQYF. The CDR3 DNA follows: TGTGCCAGCAGTCTGACAGGTCACGAGCAGTACTTC.

The V and J genes are TRBV18 and TRBJ1-1; D is uncertain. CDR1 and CDR2 (germline): KGHSH, LQKENI. CDR3 size: 15 residues. The V end was cut by 0 bases, the J end by 0 bases, with 8 bases between. CDR3 protein: CASSPPGGLNTEAFF. The CDR3 DNA reads TGTGCCAGCTCACCACCAGGCGGCCTGAACACTGAAGCTTTCTTT.

In its sample, this clone was seen a few times. The V call is TRBV3-1 (or the pseudogene TRBV3-2), the J call TRBJ2-7, with TRBD2 as a possible D gene (5 bases). Trimming removed 7 bases from V and 0 bases from J, with 13 bases in between. The CDR3 has 14 residues. CDR1 and CDR2 (germline): LGHDT, YNNKEL (reference sequence). The CDR3 protein is CASTNGLTSYEQYF. DNA for the CDR3: TGTGCCAGCACCAATGGACTTACCTCCTACGAGCAGTACTTC.

The chain joins TRBV7-9 to TRBJ2-3; no clear D. Germline V CDR1 and CDR2: SEHNR, FQNEAQ (reference sequence). The V end lost 3 bases, the J end lost 4 bases, and 5 bases lay between the germline ends. The CDR3 has 12 residues. CDR3 residues: CASSFHADTQYF. The CDR3 nucleotides read TGTGCCAGCAGCTTTCATGCAGATACGCAGTATTTT.

This chain uses TRBV5-1 with TRBJ1-6, with D possibly matching TRBD1 (6 bases). CDR1 and CDR2 (germline): SGHRS, YFSETQ. This CDR3 region has 15 residues. Trimming stripped 0 bases from V and 7 bases from J, with 11 bases between. CDR3 protein: CASSLGADRNSPLHF. In DNA form, the CDR3 reads TGCGCCAGCAGCTTGGGGGCGGACAGAAATTCACCCCTCCACTTT.

This sequence joins TRBV5-6 and TRBJ2-1, with 7 bases lining up with TRBD1. Germline CDR1 reads SGHDT; CDR2 reads YYEEEE. Trimming at V came to 1 base and at J to 2 bases, leaving 9 bases not matched to a gene. The CDR3 sequence is 17 residues long. Written as DNA, the CDR3 is TGTGCCAGCAGCTTGAGGGGGCCAGGGTCAGCCTACAATGAGCAGTTCTTC. This encodes CASSLRGPGSAYNEQFF.

V usage is TRBV29-1 and J usage is TRBJ1-1; TRBD1 matches at 9 bases. V gave up 7 bases and J gave up 2 bases; unmatched junction bases: 8. The CDR3 totals 14 residues. Germline V gives CDR1 SQVTM, CDR2 ANQGSEA. The CDR3 here is CSAGTGSFNTEAFF. Here the CDR3 DNA reads TGCAGCGCTGGGACAGGGAGTTTTAACACTGAAGCTTTCTTT. The full variable domain, rest sourced from reference TRBV29-1 and TRBJ1-1, is SAVISQKPSRDICQRGTSLTIQCQVDSQVTMMFWYRQQPGQSLTLIATANQGSEATYESGFVIDKFPISRPNLTFSTLTVSNMSPEDSSIYLCSAGTGSFNTEAFFGQGTRLTVV.

The chain has TRBV5-1 and TRBJ1-4; 8 bases fit TRBD1. This CDR3 contains 14 residues. V trimming: 4 bases; J trimming: 8 bases; junction bases outside the gene matches: 7. Per germline, CDR1 SGHRS and CDR2 YFSETQ. The CDR3 loop is CASSEAGGREKLFF. The CDR3 region has the DNA TGCGCCAGCAGCGAAGCAGGGGGCCGGGAAAAACTGTTTTTT.

This chain joins TRBV9 and TRBJ2-5; 7 bases align to TRBD2. Germline V gives CDR1 SGDLS, CDR2 YYNGEE. Unmatched junction bases numbered 9, after V lost 0 bases and J lost 7 bases. The CDR3 is 15 residues long. The CDR3 reads CASSVGEGKIGTQYF. CDR3 coding DNA: TGTGCCAGCAGCGTAGGGGAGGGTAAAATTGGGACCCAGTACTTC.

This clone was counted between two and nine times. V is TRBV2 and J is TRBJ1-5; D gene uncertain. Trimming took off 3 bases at V and 2 bases at J, with 11 bases between the two ends. The germline CDR1 and CDR2 sequences are SNHLY and FYNNEI. There are 15 residues in the CDR3. CDR3 loop: CASSDDTSGNQPQHF. CDR3 DNA: TGTGCCAGCAGTGACGATACGAGTGGCAATCAGCCCCAGCATTTT.

This clone was seen a few times. The rearrangement links TRBV6-2 or TRBV6-3 to TRBJ2-1, with TRBD2 matching 9 bases. Germline values: CDR1 MNHEY, CDR2 SVGEGT. V lost 0 bases to trimming and J lost 3 bases; unmatched junction nucleotides: 6. The CDR3 runs to 17 residues. CDR3 in DNA: TGTGCCAGCAGTTACTCAAAAGCGGGGGGCCGCTACAATGAGCAGTTCTTC. Translation gives CASSYSKAGGRYNEQFF.

The table lists this clone with many counts. The chain couples TRBV14 to TRBJ1-6, with TRBD1 as a possible D gene (6 bases). V gave up 1 base and J gave up 7 bases, with 11 bases separating them. Germline values: CDR1 SGHDN, CDR2 FVKESK. The CDR3 length is 15 residues. In nucleotides, the CDR3 is TGTGCCAGCAGCCAAGGGCAGGGGCTGAATTCACCCCTCCACTTT. This gives the protein CASSQGQGLNSPLHF.

This rearrangement joins TRBV5-6 to TRBJ1-4, with TRBD1 matching 7 bases. This CDR3 contains 14 residues. The germline V gene encodes CDR1 SGHDT and CDR2 YYEEEE. J lost 6 bases, V lost 5 bases, and 7 bases had no gene match. CDR3 DNA sequence: TGTGCCAGCAGTCGGACAGGATCGCATGAAAAACTGTTTTTT. It is translated as CASSRTGSHEKLFF.

The CDR3 reads CASSLDRAVGQPQHF. CDR3 DNA sequence: TGCGCCAGCAGCTTGGACAGGGCTGTGGGACAGCCCCAGCATTTT. The chain carries TRBV5-1 and TRBJ1-5; TRBD1 might be the D (6 bases). Germline V lookup: CDR1 SGHRS, CDR2 YFSETQ. The V gene lost 0 bases and the J gene lost 7 bases, with 14 bases spanning the gap. CDR3 length equals 15 residues.

V gene TRBV5-4 combines with J gene TRBJ2-1, with 8 bases that match TRBD2. CDR3 length: 14 amino acids. Germline V gene lookup returns CDR1 SGHNT and CDR2 YYREEE (reference sequence). J gave up 7 bases and V 4 bases, and 7 bases lay outside the gene matches. This CDR3 reads CASSKPGLENEQFF. In nucleotides, the CDR3 is TGTGCCAGCAGCAAGCCGGGACTAGAAAATGAGCAGTTCTTC.